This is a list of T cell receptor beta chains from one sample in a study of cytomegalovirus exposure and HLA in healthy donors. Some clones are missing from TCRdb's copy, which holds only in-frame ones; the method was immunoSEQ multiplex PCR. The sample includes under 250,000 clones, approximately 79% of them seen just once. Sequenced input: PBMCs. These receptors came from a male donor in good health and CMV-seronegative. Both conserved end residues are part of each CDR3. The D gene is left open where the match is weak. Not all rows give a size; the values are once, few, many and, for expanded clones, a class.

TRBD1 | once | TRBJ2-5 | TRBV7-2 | CASSLGGTGGETQYF | TGTGCCAGCAGCTTAGGCGGGACAGGGGGCGAGACCCAGTACTTC
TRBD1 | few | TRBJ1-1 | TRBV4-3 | CASSQLTGGNTEAFF | TGCGCCAGCAGCCAATTGACAGGGGGAAACACTGAAGCTTTCTTT
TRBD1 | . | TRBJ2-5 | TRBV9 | CASSAGTGQETQYF | TGTGCCAGCAGCGCCGGGACAGGCCAAGAGACCCAGTACTTC
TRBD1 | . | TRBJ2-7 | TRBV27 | CASTSDPGTGDEQYF | TGTGCCAGCACCTCAGACCCCGGGACAGGGGACGAGCAGTACTTC
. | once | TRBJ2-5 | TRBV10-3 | CAIGGLQETQYF | TGTGCCATAGGTGGGCTCCAAGAGACCCAGTACTTC
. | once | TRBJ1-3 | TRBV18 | CASSVQVPGNTIYF | TGTGCCAGCTCCGTCCAGGTTCCTGGAAACACCATATATTTT
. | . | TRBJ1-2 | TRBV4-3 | CASSPPGGYGYTF | TGCGCCAGCAGCCCCCCCGGAGGCTATGGCTACACCTTC
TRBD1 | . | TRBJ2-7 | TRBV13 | CASADRASSYEQYF | TGTGCCAGCGCCGACAGGGCCAGCTCCTACGAGCAGTACTTC
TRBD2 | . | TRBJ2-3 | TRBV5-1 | CASSLGGGTDTQYF | TGCGCCAGCAGCTTGGGGGGGGGTACAGATACGCAGTATTTT
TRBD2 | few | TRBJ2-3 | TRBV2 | CASSEDGGAMDTQYF | TGTGCCAGCAGTGAAGACGGGGGGGCCATGGATACGCAGTATTTT
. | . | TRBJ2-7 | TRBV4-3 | CASSLSGGSYEQYF | TGCGCCAGCAGCCTTTCCGGGGGCTCCTACGAGCAGTACTTC
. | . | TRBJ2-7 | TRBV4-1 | CASSQGGPGIYEQYF | TGCGCCAGCAGCCAAGGGGGGCCAGGGATCTACGAGCAGTACTTC
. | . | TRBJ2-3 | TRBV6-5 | CASSYQGNTDTQYF | TGTGCCAGCAGTTACCAGGGAAACACAGATACGCAGTATTTT
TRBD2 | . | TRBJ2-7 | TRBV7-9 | CASSLDTTSGGGIEQYF | TGTGCCAGCAGCTTAGATACCACTAGCGGGGGAGGGATCGAGCAGTACTTC